The rows below give T cell receptor beta chains drawn from one sample of a study of cytomegalovirus exposure and HLA in healthy donors. Assay: immunoSEQ multiplex PCR; the TCRdb copy retains only in-frame clones and omits some. The sample has about 160,000 clones; approximately 80% are singletons. Sequencing was carried out using PBMCs. Receptor source: a man in his fifties in good health and CMV-seropositive. Each CDR3 is given with its conserved first and last residue. D genes are given only for firm matches. The listing skips clone size in some rows; elsewhere it reads once, few, many or a size class.

v_gene: TRBV4-3; len: 15; abundance: .; j_gene: TRBJ2-7; d_gene: .; CDR3aa: CASSQEIQRSYEQYF; CDR3nt: TGCGCCAGCAGCCAAGAGATCCAGCGTTCGTACGAGCAGTACTTC
v_gene: TRBV4-1; len: 10; abundance: .; j_gene: TRBJ2-7; d_gene: .; CDR3aa: CASSRETAAF; CDR3nt: TGCGCCAGCAGCCGAGAGACAGCTGCCTTC
v_gene: TRBV18; len: 18; abundance: .; j_gene: TRBJ2-3; d_gene: TRBD2; CDR3aa: CASSPASATSGGEDTQYF; CDR3nt: TGTGCCAGCTCACCAGCATCAGCCACTAGCGGGGGGGAAGATACGCAGTATTTT
v_gene: TRBV28; len: 13; abundance: once; j_gene: TRBJ2-3; d_gene: .; CDR3aa: CASTAGRADTQYF; CDR3nt: TGTGCCAGCACCGCGGGTAGGGCAGATACGCAGTATTTT
v_gene: TRBV13; len: 15; abundance: .; j_gene: TRBJ2-3; d_gene: TRBD1; CDR3aa: CASSSWDRGPDTQYF; CDR3nt: TGTGCCAGCAGCTCCTGGGACAGGGGGCCAGATACGCAGTATTTT
v_gene: TRBV19; len: 12; abundance: .; j_gene: TRBJ1-2; d_gene: .; CDR3aa: CASIGTTGRYTF; CDR3nt: TGTGCCAGTATTGGGACAACCGGCCGCTACACCTTC
v_gene: TRBV30; len: 15; abundance: .; j_gene: TRBJ2-3; d_gene: TRBD2; CDR3aa: CAWSGTSGGADTQYF; CDR3nt: TGTGCCTGGAGTGGGACTAGCGGGGGGGCCGATACGCAGTATTTT
v_gene: TRBV30; len: 13; abundance: .; j_gene: TRBJ1-5; d_gene: .; CDR3aa: CAWNVGQNQPQHF; CDR3nt: TGTGCCTGGAATGTAGGACAGAATCAGCCCCAGCATTTT
v_gene: TRBV11-2; len: 15; abundance: .; j_gene: TRBJ2-7; d_gene: TRBD2; CDR3aa: CASSLLPGGSYEQYF; CDR3nt: TGTGCCAGCAGCTTACTACCGGGGGGGTCCTACGAGCAGTACTTC
v_gene: TRBV7-3; len: 13; abundance: .; j_gene: TRBJ1-1; d_gene: .; CDR3aa: CASSPQRDTEAFF; CDR3nt: TGTGCCAGCAGCCCACAACGGGACACTGAAGCTTTCTTT
v_gene: TRBV19; len: 14; abundance: .; j_gene: TRBJ2-1; d_gene: .; CDR3aa: CASSKRAPYNEQFF; CDR3nt: TGTGCCAGTAGTAAGCGGGCCCCTTACAATGAGCAGTTCTTC
v_gene: TRBV11-1; len: 16; abundance: .; j_gene: TRBJ2-3; d_gene: .; CDR3aa: CASSSSRRGIKVTQYF; CDR3nt: TGTGCCAGCAGCTCCTCACGGCGGGGTATAAAGGTCACGCAGTATTTT
v_gene: TRBV5-1; len: 15; abundance: .; j_gene: TRBJ2-1; d_gene: TRBD2; CDR3aa: CASIDRPAGGNEQFF; CDR3nt: TGCGCCAGCATCGATAGACCGGCGGGGGGCAATGAGCAGTTCTTC
v_gene: TRBV6-1; len: 13; abundance: .; j_gene: TRBJ2-7; d_gene: TRBD1; CDR3aa: CASISQGTYEQYF; CDR3nt: TGTGCCAGCATCTCACAGGGGACCTACGAGCAGTACTTC
v_gene: TRBV7-6; len: 16; abundance: .; j_gene: TRBJ2-5; d_gene: TRBD2; CDR3aa: CASSSMGQAWAGAQYF; CDR3nt: TGTGCCAGCAGCTCCATGGGGCAGGCCTGGGCGGGGGCCCAGTACTTC
v_gene: TRBV6-6; len: 14; abundance: .; j_gene: TRBJ1-2; d_gene: .; CDR3aa: CASSIGGSNYGYTF; CDR3nt: TGTGCCAGCAGTATTGGAGGGAGCAACTATGGCTACACCTTC
v_gene: TRBV28; len: 16; abundance: .; j_gene: TRBJ2-5; d_gene: TRBD1; CDR3aa: CASSGSGQGSGETQYF; CDR3nt: TGTGCCAGCAGTGGCTCCGGACAGGGTAGTGGGGAGACCCAGTACTTC
v_gene: TRBV18; len: 16; abundance: once; j_gene: TRBJ2-3; d_gene: TRBD2; CDR3aa: CASSPPLQRGGDTQYF; CDR3nt: TGTGCCAGCTCACCCCCCCTGCAGCGGGGAGGAGATACGCAGTATTTT
v_gene: TRBV28; len: 15; abundance: .; j_gene: TRBJ2-1; d_gene: TRBD2; CDR3aa: CASRYTSGRYNEQFF; CDR3nt: TGTGCCAGCAGATATACTAGCGGGAGGTACAATGAGCAGTTCTTC
v_gene: TRBV29-1; len: 12; abundance: .; j_gene: TRBJ2-5; d_gene: .; CDR3aa: CSVGAAQETQYF; CDR3nt: TGCAGCGTTGGGGCAGCCCAAGAGACCCAGTACTTC
v_gene: TRBV5-8; len: 15; abundance: .; j_gene: TRBJ1-1; d_gene: .; CDR3aa: CASSLGFRMNTEAFF; CDR3nt: TGTGCCAGCAGCTTGGGTTTCAGGATGAACACTGAAGCTTTCTTT
v_gene: TRBV11-2; len: 16; abundance: .; j_gene: TRBJ2-1; d_gene: TRBD2; CDR3aa: CASSLRGSGSSNEQFF; CDR3nt: TGTGCCAGCAGCTTAAGAGGAAGCGGGAGTTCAAATGAGCAGTTCTTC
v_gene: TRBV5-1; len: 15; abundance: .; j_gene: TRBJ2-1; d_gene: TRBD1; CDR3aa: CASSTSGTGGNEQFF; CDR3nt: TGCGCCAGCAGTACCAGCGGGACAGGGGGTAATGAGCAGTTCTTC
v_gene: TRBV11-2; len: 16; abundance: .; j_gene: TRBJ2-2; d_gene: TRBD1; CDR3aa: CASSTVGQGVSGELFF; CDR3nt: TGTGCCAGCAGCACCGTGGGACAGGGTGTCTCCGGGGAGCTGTTTTTT
v_gene: TRBV28; len: 15; abundance: .; j_gene: TRBJ2-7; d_gene: TRBD1; CDR3aa: CASSSAGQGAHEQYF; CDR3nt: TGTGCCAGCAGTTCCGCGGGGCAGGGGGCACACGAGCAGTACTTC
v_gene: TRBV6-5; len: 15; abundance: .; j_gene: TRBJ2-2; d_gene: TRBD1; CDR3aa: CASSPAGGDPGELFF; CDR3nt: TGTGCCAGCAGTCCCGCAGGGGGCGATCCCGGGGAGCTGTTTTTT
v_gene: TRBV7-3; len: 15; abundance: .; j_gene: TRBJ2-3; d_gene: TRBD2; CDR3aa: CASSLTPGGADTQYF; CDR3nt: TGTGCCAGCAGCTTAACCCCGGGAGGTGCAGATACGCAGTATTTT
v_gene: TRBV19; len: 17; abundance: .; j_gene: TRBJ1-1; d_gene: .; CDR3aa: CASSIDRAGTFNTEAFF; CDR3nt: TGTGCCAGTAGTATAGACAGGGCAGGAACATTTAACACTGAAGCTTTCTTT
v_gene: TRBV19; len: 15; abundance: .; j_gene: TRBJ1-5; d_gene: TRBD1; CDR3aa: CASMKGTGFTQPQHF; CDR3nt: TGTGCCAGTATGAAGGGGACAGGGTTTACCCAGCCCCAGCATTTT
v_gene: TRBV7-2; len: 16; abundance: few; j_gene: TRBJ2-1; d_gene: TRBD1; CDR3aa: CASSSRVSTGGHEQFF; CDR3nt: TGTGCCAGCAGCTCTAGGGTTTCGACAGGGGGCCATGAGCAGTTCTTC
v_gene: TRBV30; len: 13; abundance: few; j_gene: TRBJ2-5; d_gene: .; CDR3aa: CAWSVQSQETQYF; CDR3nt: TGTGCCTGGAGTGTACAGAGCCAAGAGACCCAGTACTTC
v_gene: TRBV5-6; len: 17; abundance: .; j_gene: TRBJ2-1; d_gene: TRBD2; CDR3aa: CASSSLAGGFTYNEQFF; CDR3nt: TGTGCCAGCAGCTCTTTAGCGGGGGGTTTCACCTACAATGAGCAGTTCTTC
v_gene: TRBV30; len: 13; abundance: .; j_gene: TRBJ2-3; d_gene: .; CDR3aa: CAWSSLYTDTQYF; CDR3nt: TGTGCCTGGAGCTCGCTATACACAGATACGCAGTATTTT
v_gene: TRBV7-6; len: 14; abundance: .; j_gene: TRBJ2-5; d_gene: .; CDR3aa: CASSFTRERWTQYF; CDR3nt: TGTGCCAGCAGCTTTACCCGTGAGAGATGGACCCAGTACTTC
v_gene: TRBV9; len: 15; abundance: few; j_gene: TRBJ2-7; d_gene: TRBD1; CDR3aa: CASSVEQGATYEQYF; CDR3nt: TGTGCCAGCAGCGTAGAACAGGGGGCAACCTACGAGCAGTACTTC
v_gene: TRBV7-2; len: 14; abundance: few; j_gene: TRBJ1-2; d_gene: TRBD1; CDR3aa: CASSLTGTENGYTF; CDR3nt: TGTGCCAGCAGCTTGACCGGGACAGAGAATGGCTACACCTTC
v_gene: TRBV10-3; len: 14; abundance: .; j_gene: TRBJ2-3; d_gene: .; CDR3aa: CATHGDTSTDTQYF; CDR3nt: TGTGCCACCCATGGTGATACTAGCACAGATACGCAGTATTTT
v_gene: TRBV7-2; len: 14; abundance: once; j_gene: TRBJ2-7; d_gene: .; CDR3aa: CASSFGVNSYEQYF; CDR3nt: TGTGCCAGCAGCTTCGGGGTCAACTCCTACGAGCAGTACTTC
v_gene: TRBV14; len: 18; abundance: .; j_gene: TRBJ2-1; d_gene: TRBD2; CDR3aa: CASSLFKRGTSSNNEQFF; CDR3nt: TGTGCCAGCAGCCTCTTCAAAAGGGGGACTAGCAGCAACAATGAGCAGTTCTTC
v_gene: TRBV7-7; len: 21; abundance: .; j_gene: TRBJ2-4; d_gene: TRBD2; CDR3aa: CASSLDEVGLAGAKAKNSQYF; CDR3nt: TGTGCTAGCAGCTTAGACGAGGTGGGACTAGCGGGAGCTAAAGCCAAAAACAGTCAGTACTTC
v_gene: TRBV2; len: 15; abundance: .; j_gene: TRBJ2-1; d_gene: TRBD2; CDR3aa: CASSDGAGVGNEQFF; CDR3nt: TGTGCCAGCAGTGACGGAGCGGGAGTAGGCAATGAGCAGTTCTTC
v_gene: TRBV7-3; len: 16; abundance: few; j_gene: TRBJ2-5; d_gene: .; CDR3aa: CASSLIWEMAGETQYF; CDR3nt: TGTGCCAGCAGCTTAATATGGGAGATGGCCGGAGAGACCCAGTACTTC
v_gene: TRBV19; len: 14; abundance: .; j_gene: TRBJ1-4; d_gene: .; CDR3aa: CASVGGSTNEKLFF; CDR3nt: TGTGCCAGTGTGGGAGGGTCAACTAATGAAAAACTGTTTTTT
v_gene: TRBV4-2; len: 16; abundance: .; j_gene: TRBJ1-5; d_gene: TRBD1; CDR3aa: CASRERRDSSNQPQHF; CDR3nt: TGTGCCAGCCGAGAACGCCGGGACAGCAGCAATCAGCCCCAGCATTTT
v_gene: TRBV7-9; len: 13; abundance: .; j_gene: TRBJ2-1; d_gene: TRBD2; CDR3aa: CASSGGGYNEQFF; CDR3nt: TGTGCCAGCAGCGGGGGGGGCTACAATGAGCAGTTCTTC
v_gene: TRBV9; len: 14; abundance: few; j_gene: TRBJ2-3; d_gene: TRBD2; CDR3aa: CASTSGRGTDTQYF; CDR3nt: TGTGCCAGTACTAGCGGGAGAGGCACAGATACGCAGTATTTT
v_gene: TRBV19; len: 15; abundance: .; j_gene: TRBJ1-1; d_gene: TRBD1; CDR3aa: CASSYRTGVGTEAFF; CDR3nt: TGTGCCAGTAGTTATCGGACAGGGGTGGGCACTGAAGCTTTCTTT
v_gene: TRBV9; len: 15; abundance: .; j_gene: TRBJ2-3; d_gene: .; CDR3aa: CASSAGISSTDTQYF; CDR3nt: TGTGCCAGCAGCGCGGGGATTTCCAGCACAGATACGCAGTATTTT
v_gene: TRBV7-7; len: 16; abundance: once; j_gene: TRBJ2-3; d_gene: TRBD2; CDR3aa: CASSAGTSGTVDTQYF; CDR3nt: TGTGCTAGCAGCGCGGGGACTAGCGGGACCGTGGATACGCAGTATTTT
v_gene: TRBV19; len: 15; abundance: .; j_gene: TRBJ2-3; d_gene: .; CDR3aa: CASSVQVIGTDTQYF; CDR3nt: TGTGCCAGTAGTGTACAGGTGATTGGCACAGATACGCAGTATTTT
v_gene: TRBV7-9; len: 15; abundance: .; j_gene: TRBJ1-2; d_gene: TRBD1; CDR3aa: CASSRTGPPNYGYTF; CDR3nt: TGTGCCAGCAGCAGGACAGGGCCTCCGAACTATGGCTACACCTTC
v_gene: TRBV28; len: 17; abundance: .; j_gene: TRBJ2-7; d_gene: TRBD1; CDR3aa: CASSFRLGTGIPNEQYF; CDR3nt: TGTGCCAGCAGTTTCCGTCTAGGGACAGGGATTCCGAACGAGCAGTACTTC
v_gene: TRBV27; len: 15; abundance: .; j_gene: TRBJ2-1; d_gene: TRBD2; CDR3aa: CVSSPRLAGNNEQFF; CDR3nt: TGTGTCAGCAGTCCACGACTAGCGGGGAACAATGAGCAGTTCTTC